What follows are 31 T cell receptor beta chains derived from one specimen sequenced in a study of molecular identifiers for immune sequencing clone quantification (dated by TCRdb to 2017 to 2018). The library was generated by PCR. The listed sequencing device is Illumina HiSeq 4000. TCRdb took the public reads, trimmed them with fastp at Q25, ran MiXCR for clone calling and kept in-frame beta chains. Every distinct CDR3 protein forms one entry, paired with its most common genes and DNA. Across this sample there are 88,000 or so distinct CDR3 sequences, with 20% to 25% seen only once. The top ten constitute 1% to 1.2% of the sample. The source material was naive CD8+ T cells from blood, with Jurkat cell RNA spiked in. What this sample's cell subset or site label stands for: FACS-sorted CD8+CD4-CCR7+CD45RA+ naive T cells. These receptors were taken from a human donor in good health. Some libraries in this study had Jurkat cell RNA spiked in.

This clonotype was seen ten or more times. The chain employs TRBV12-5 and TRBJ1-5; D might be TRBD1 (5 bases). The CDR3 sequence is 13 residues long. Germline-derived CDR1 and CDR2 are LGHNT and FRNRAP. V shed 7 bases and J shed 1 base, with 8 bases lying between them. CDR3 region: CASAGESNQPQHF. The CDR3 DNA sequence: TGTGCTAGTGCGGGGGAAAGCAATCAGCCCCAGCATTTT.

This clonotype was observed many times. The chain combines TRBV28 with TRBJ2-7; a weak D match, TRBD2 (6 bases). Germline loops: CDR1 MDHEN, CDR2 SYDVKM. The V gene lost 3 bases and the J gene lost 2 bases, with 11 bases spanning the gap. There are 14 residues in the CDR3. CDR3 sequence: CASSFGRTTYEQYF. In DNA, the CDR3 is TGTGCCAGCAGTTTCGGGAGAACGACCTACGAGCAGTACTTC.

This clonotype has at least ten counts. This chain links TRBV6-2 or TRBV6-3 with TRBJ1-5; tentatively, D is TRBD1 (5 bases). CDR3 size: 16 residues. Germline V CDR1 and CDR2: MNHEY, SVGEGT. The germline V and J ends were trimmed by 2 bases and 0 bases, with 11 bases remaining between them. Here the CDR3 DNA reads TGTGCCAGCAGTTACGCGACAGATTATAGCAATCAGCCCCAGCATTTT. The encoded protein is CASSYATDYSNQPQHF.

In its sample, this clonotype was seen many times. The chain couples TRBV6-5 to TRBJ2-7; D gene ambiguous. V lost 0 bases and J 7 bases, leaving 13 bases between the germline ends. The CDR3 consists of 14 residues. In germline, CDR1 is MNHEY, CDR2 SVGAGI. The CDR3 reads CASSYSLLPLEQYF. The CDR3 DNA follows: TGTGCCAGCAGTTACTCTCTACTCCCTTTGGAGCAGTACTTC.

The sample holds a few counts of this clonotype. The chain has TRBV29-1 and TRBJ2-3, with 8 nucleotides matching TRBD1. With V trimmed by 3 bases and J by 2 bases, 19 bases remained unmatched. This CDR3 spans 19 amino acids. Germline V lookup: CDR1 SQVTM, CDR2 ANQGSEA. The CDR3 DNA reads TGCAGCGTTGAGTCCCACTCATTGACAGGGGCCCTAGACACAGATACGCAGTATTTT. As protein: CSVESHSLTGALDTDTQYF.

The table lists this clonotype with many counts. This chain uses TRBV7-9 with TRBJ2-7; D ambiguous. CDR1 is SEHNR and CDR2 is FQNEAQ in the germline V gene (reference sequence). CDR3 length: 12 residues. The V and J ends lost 3 bases and 7 bases respectively, with 10 bases between them. DNA of the CDR3: TGTGCCAGCAGCTTCTGGCCGGGTGAGCAGTACTTC. Encoded protein: CASSFWPGEQYF.

This clonotype has at least ten counts. CDR3 residues: CASSRTSGTLETQYF. Here the CDR3 DNA reads TGTGCCAGCAGCCGGACTAGCGGGACGCTAGAGACCCAGTACTTC. This rearrangement joins TRBV6-2 or TRBV6-3 to TRBJ2-5; TRBD2 matches at 12 bases. Germline trimming cut 6 bases from V and 4 bases from J; bases unmatched to any gene: 6. Germline CDR1 MNHEY, CDR2 SVGEGT. The CDR3 covers 15 residues.

About this clonotype itself: Just one base apart from a much larger clone, this may be a read error. The genes are TRBV4-3 and TRBJ2-3; D ambiguous. Germline V CDR1 and CDR2: LGHNA, YSLEER. This CDR3 is built from 15 residues. The V end was cut by 5 bases, the J end by 2 bases, with 14 bases between. The CDR3 region is CASSSSPELTDTQYF. The CDR3 coding sequence is TGCGCCAGCAGCTCCTCCCCGGAGCTCACAGATACGCAGTATTTT.

This clonotype has a handful of counts. Sequence at one end of the junction differs from germline and may be a read error. This rearrangement joins TRBV18 to TRBJ1-1; no clear D. CDR1 and CDR2 from the germline V gene are KGHSH and LQKENI. This CDR3 has 16 amino acids. In DNA form, the CDR3 reads TGTGCCAGCTCACCACGTTATGAGTCTTTAGACACTGAAGCTCTCTTT. Amino acids: CASSPRYESLDTEALF.

The CDR3 DNA is TGTGCCTGGGGCCCGACAGGGGGCTTCCACAATGAGCAGTTCTTC. It encodes CAWGPTGGFHNEQFF. The chain links TRBV30 to TRBJ2-1; 10 bases map to TRBD1. CDR1 GTSNPN and CDR2 SVGIG come from the germline V gene (reference sequence). Unmatched junction bases numbered 9, after V lost 5 bases and J lost 5 bases. The CDR3 is 15 amino acids.

This clonotype has ten or more counts. This chain links TRBV5-4 with TRBJ2-4, with no clear D. The V and J ends lost 1 base and 12 bases respectively, with 17 bases between them. CDR1 is SGHNT and CDR2 is YYREEE in the germline V gene (reference sequence). There are 14 residues in the CDR3. The DNA of the CDR3 is TGTGCCAGCAGCTTGATGGGTAGCCTTCCCCATCAGTACTTC. Amino acid sequence: CASSLMGSLPHQYF.

The V and J genes are TRBV9 and TRBJ2-7; 7 bases agree with TRBD2. Germline CDR1 is SGDLS and CDR2 is YYNGEE. The length of the CDR3 is 15 residues. V trimming: 2 bases; J trimming: 1 base; junction bases outside the gene matches: 6. The CDR3 is CASSVAASGSYEQYF. Written as DNA, the CDR3 is TGTGCCAGCAGCGTGGCTGCTAGCGGATCCTACGAGCAGTACTTC.

This clonotype showed up many times. This chain links TRBV4-3 with TRBJ2-7, with D perhaps assigned TRBD1 or TRBD2 (5 bases each). CDR3 length: 15 amino acids. Trimming left V 0 bases short and J 0 bases short, with 9 bases between. Germline values: CDR1 LGHNA, CDR2 YSLEER. Here the CDR3 DNA reads TGCGCCAGCAGCCAAGATCGGGGCAGCTCCTACGAGCAGTACTTC. This codes for CASSQDRGSSYEQYF.

Many counts were recorded for this clonotype. The rearrangement links TRBV4-1 to TRBJ2-3, with TRBD2 matching over 7 bases. Looked up from germline, CDR1 is MGHRA and CDR2 is YSYEKL. The J segment lost 2 bases and the V segment lost 0 bases, leaving 11 bases of the junction unmatched. The CDR3 covers 18 residues. CDR3 amino acids: CASSQEPPLAGVTDTQYF. Here the CDR3 DNA reads TGCGCCAGCAGCCAAGAGCCCCCATTGGCGGGAGTCACAGATACGCAGTATTTT.

This clonotype was recorded many times. The V and J genes are TRBV7-9 and TRBJ1-6; D is perhaps TRBD1 (6 bases). CDR1 and CDR2 from the germline V gene are SEHNR and FQNEAQ (reference sequence). The CDR3 length is 14 residues. V lost 5 bases, J lost 7 bases, and 12 bases lay in between. The CDR3 region is CASSPTGGNSPLHF. CDR3 nucleotide sequence: TGTGCCAGCAGCCCGACAGGCGGGAATTCACCCCTCCACTTT.

J is TRBJ1-5 and V is TRBV19; D remains ambiguous. Looked up from germline, CDR1 is LNHDA and CDR2 is SQIVND (reference sequence). The CDR3 has 15 residues. The V end was cut by 3 bases, the J end by 1 base, with 10 bases between. In nucleotides, the CDR3 is TGTGCCAGTAGTATGGCGGGTCGCAGCAATCAGCCCCAGCATTTT. This translates into CASSMAGRSNQPQHF. Supplemented by reference TRBV19 and TRBJ1-5, the full variable domain reads DGGITQSPKYLFRKEGQNVTLSCEQNLNHDAMYWYRQDPGQGLRLIYYSQIVNDFQKGDIAEGYSVSREKKESFPLTVTSAQKNPTAFYLCASSMAGRSNQPQHFGDGTRLSIL.

To note about this clonotype: This may stem from a read error, because a much larger clone lies one nucleotide away. The chain links TRBV14 to TRBJ2-2; D possibly corresponds to TRBD1 (6 bases). V was clipped by 4 bases and J by 6 bases, with 21 bases between them. Germline V gene sequence: CDR1 SGHDN, CDR2 FVKESK. This CDR3 is 17 amino acids long. In nucleotides, the CDR3 is TGTGCCAGCAGCCGAGTACTCGGACAGAGAATGGCCGGGGAGCTGTTTTTT. Its translation: CASSRVLGQRMAGELFF.

Note on this clonotype: The CDR3 ends on some other residue instead of the conserved phenylalanine or tryptophan, so this is likely a read error. The rearrangement uses TRBV7-9 and TRBJ2-3; possible D gene TRBD2, 6 bases. The CDR3 has 16 amino acids. Trimming cost V 1 base and J 0 bases, with 11 bases left between them. Germline CDR1 reads SEHNR; CDR2 reads FQNEAQ (reference sequence). The CDR3, as DNA: TGTGCCAGCAGCTTAGGCCTAGCGACTAGCACAGATACGCAGTATTCT. Translation gives CASSLGLATSTDTQYS.

This clonotype was detected many times. The V gene is TRBV7-9, the J gene TRBJ1-4; 11 bases map to TRBD1. V dropped 4 bases and J dropped 0; count of bases not matched to a gene: 10. The germline CDR1 and CDR2 sequences are SEHNR and FQNEAQ (reference sequence). The CDR3 contains 19 residues. CDR3 nucleotide sequence: TGTGCCAGCAGCTCCTCCTTTAGGACAGGGGGCCCAACTAATGAAAAACTGTTTTTT. Residues: CASSSSFRTGGPTNEKLFF.

This clonotype was seen more than once but under ten times. The gene calls are TRBV5-4 and TRBJ2-7, with 7 bases identical to TRBD2. The germline gives CDR1 SGHNT, CDR2 YYREEE (reference sequence). The CDR3 spans 16 residues. Unmatched junction bases numbered 12, after V lost 3 bases and J lost 3 bases. CDR3 bases: TGTGCCAGCAGCTACGGTGGGGGGGTCGGTTTCTACGAGCAGTACTTC. It specifies CASSYGGGVGFYEQYF.

The sample holds a few counts of this clonotype. Since a much larger clone is just one base distant, this may be a read error. The chain has TRBV7-6 and TRBJ2-1; 13 bases align to TRBD2. The CDR3 is 15 amino acids. Germline CDR1 is SGHVS and CDR2 is FNYEAQ. CDR3 protein: CASSRTSGGDGERFF. The CDR3 nucleotides are TGTGCCAGCAGCCGTACTAGCGGGGGGGACGGTGAGCGGTTCTTC.

The sample holds many counts of this clonotype. This rearrangement joins TRBV27 to TRBJ1-5; D not resolved. The CDR3 spans 13 residues. Germline V gives CDR1 MNHEY, CDR2 SMNVEV (reference sequence). Trimming shortened V by 5 bases and J by 5 bases, and 10 bases separated the two germline ends. CDR3 nucleotide sequence: TGTGCCAGCAGTCCCGCCCACTATCAGCCCCAGCATTTT. It codes for CASSPAHYQPQHF.

Points on this clonotype: At one end the junction does not follow the germline gene, possibly because of a read error. The rearrangement joins TRBV13 to TRBJ1-1, with 10 nucleotides matching TRBD1. The CDR3 is 15 amino acids. Germline V gives CDR1 PRHDT, CDR2 FYEKMQ (reference sequence). The CDR3 nucleotides read TGTGCCGGCAGCCCGGGGACAGGGGCGAGCACTGAAGCTTTCTTT. Its translation is CAGSPGTGASTEAFF.

Only a few counts were recorded for this clonotype. DNA for the CDR3: TGTGCCATCAGTGAGCCGGGACTAGATGATGAGCAGTTCTTC. The encoded protein is CAISEPGLDDEQFF. The chain carries TRBV10-3 and TRBJ2-1; 8 bases fit TRBD2. The CDR3 is 14 amino acids. V lost 2 bases, J lost 8 bases, and 5 bases stayed unmatched. The V gene's germline CDR1 is ENHRY and CDR2 SYGVKD.

The chain recombines TRBV20-1 with TRBJ1-5, with 8 bases identical to TRBD1. The CDR3 consists of 12 residues. In germline, CDR1 is DFQATT, CDR2 SNEGSKA (reference sequence). V lost 5 bases to trimming and J lost 11 bases; unmatched junction nucleotides: 8. CDR3 nucleotide sequence: TGCAGTGCTGCGACAGGGGAGTTAGCCCAGCATTTT. Amino acid sequence: CSAATGELAQHF.

This clonotype was detected only a few times. The CDR3 loop is CASSYTSTDTQYF. The CDR3 nucleotides are TGTGCCAGCAGTTATACTAGCACAGATACGCAGTATTTT. The rearrangement links TRBV6-2 or TRBV6-3 to TRBJ2-3; D is uncertain. CDR3 length: 13 residues. CDR1 and CDR2 (germline): MNHEY, SVGEGT. The V end lost 3 bases, the J end lost 0 bases, and 4 bases lay between the germline ends.

This clonotype has a count of ten or more. This chain uses TRBV6-5 with TRBJ2-6, with D possibly TRBD2 on 5 matching bases. Germline CDR1 reads MNHEY; CDR2 reads SVGAGI. This CDR3 is built from 19 residues. V was cut by 0 bases and J by 0 bases, with 15 bases left in between. CDR3 coding DNA: TGTGCCAGCAGTTACTCGAGAGGGTTCGAAAGCTCTGGGGCCAACGTCCTGACTTTC. Translating gives CASSYSRGFESSGANVLTF.

This clonotype appeared a single time. V gene TRBV7-9 combines with J gene TRBJ1-2; D may be TRBD1 (5 bases). From germline, CDR1 is SEHNR and CDR2 FQNEAQ (reference sequence). The CDR3 is 14 residues long. Trimming shortened V by 1 base and J by 9 bases, and 15 bases separated the two germline ends. CDR3 protein: CASSLVGTLWSYTF. The DNA for the CDR3 is TGTGCCAGCAGCTTAGTCGGGACCCTTTGGAGCTACACCTTC.

The chain has TRBV6-5 and TRBJ2-1; 9 bases map to TRBD2. Germline CDR1 is MNHEY and CDR2 is SVGAGI. V was clipped by 4 bases and J by 3 bases; unmatched bases: 4. The CDR3 extends over 15 amino acids. DNA of the CDR3: TGTGCCAGCAGTTCGGGTAGCGGGAGCTACAATGAGCAGTTCTTC. Translating gives CASSSGSGSYNEQFF.

The rearrangement links TRBV3-1 to TRBJ2-3, with D tentatively TRBD2 (6 bases). The V and J ends lost 1 base and 3 bases respectively, with 17 bases between them. Per germline, CDR1 LGHDT and CDR2 YNNKEL (reference sequence). The CDR3 runs 17 residues. Here the CDR3 reads CASSQGGGLAFTDTQYF. The DNA of the CDR3 is TGTGCCAGCAGCCAAGGAGGAGGTCTAGCGTTTACAGATACGCAGTATTTT.

In its sample, this clonotype was seen many times. This chain connects TRBV7-9 to TRBJ2-7; D perhaps matches TRBD2 (7 bases). Looked up from germline, CDR1 is SEHNR and CDR2 is FQNEAQ (reference sequence). The V end lost 4 bases, the J end lost 6 bases, and 22 bases lay between the germline ends. The length of the CDR3 is 16 residues. The CDR3 nucleotides are TGTGCCAGCAGCTCTTTCTCCCAGGGGAGGGTGATCGAGCAGTACTTC. Amino acid sequence: CASSSFSQGRVIEQYF.